Listed below are T cell receptor beta chains from one sample, sequenced in a study of blood T cell repertoires in COVID-19. Generated by immunoSEQ multiplex PCR, the TCRdb table keeps only in-frame clones and is missing some. Of approximately 140,000 clones in the sample, about four fifths were seen once. Input material: peripheral blood. Receptors originate from a man in his sixties with acute or convalescent COVID-19. Each CDR3 is given with its conserved first and last residue. Fields, in order: V gene, J gene, D gene, clone size, CDR3 protein, CDR3 DNA. A D gene is named only where the DNA matches it firmly. Clone size is stated in some rows and not others, as once, few, many or a class when expanded.

v_gene: TRBV5-5
j_gene: TRBJ1-1
d_gene: TRBD1
abundance: NA
CDR3aa: CASSSGTVRNTEAFF
CDR3nt: TGTGCCAGCAGCTCTGGGACAGTCCGGAACACTGAAGCTTTCTTT

v_gene: TRBV5-1
j_gene: TRBJ2-2
d_gene: NA
abundance: once
CDR3aa: CASSLSSVGNTGELFF
CDR3nt: TGCGCCAGCAGCTTGTCTAGCGTCGGGAACACCGGGGAGCTGTTTTTT

v_gene: TRBV6-2/TRBV6-3
j_gene: TRBJ1-2
d_gene: NA
abundance: NA
CDR3aa: CASSNGWYGTGTF
CDR3nt: TGTGCCAGCAGTAACGGGTGGTACGGTACGGGGACCTTC

v_gene: TRBV27
j_gene: TRBJ2-7
d_gene: NA
abundance: NA
CDR3aa: CASRGGWLALNEQYF
CDR3nt: TGTGCCAGCAGAGGAGGTTGGTTGGCGTTGAACGAGCAGTACTTC

v_gene: TRBV7-2
j_gene: TRBJ1-5
d_gene: NA
abundance: NA
CDR3aa: CASSLAVSQPQHF
CDR3nt: TGTGCCAGCAGCTTAGCGGTGAGTCAGCCCCAGCATTTT

v_gene: TRBV27
j_gene: TRBJ2-5
d_gene: TRBD1
abundance: NA
CDR3aa: CASSLSRGLQETQYF
CDR3nt: TGTGCCAGCAGTTTATCTAGGGGGCTCCAAGAGACCCAGTACTTC

v_gene: TRBV23-1
j_gene: TRBJ2-5
d_gene: TRBD2
abundance: NA
CDR3aa: CASSQSAGGRPGQETQYF
CDR3nt: TGCGCCAGCAGTCAATCCGCGGGAGGAAGACCGGGGCAAGAGACCCAGTACTTC

v_gene: TRBV7-2
j_gene: TRBJ1-6
d_gene: TRBD1
abundance: NA
CDR3aa: CASSLDGQGLNSPLHF
CDR3nt: TGTGCCAGCAGCTTAGACGGACAGGGTCTGAATTCACCCCTCCACTTT

v_gene: TRBV7-3
j_gene: TRBJ2-3
d_gene: TRBD2
abundance: NA
CDR3aa: CASSLNGGTDTQYF
CDR3nt: TGTGCCAGCAGCTTAAACGGGGGGACAGATACGCAGTATTTT

v_gene: TRBV2
j_gene: TRBJ2-7
d_gene: NA
abundance: NA
CDR3aa: CASSESVGVTYEQYF
CDR3nt: TGTGCCAGCAGTGAGTCGGTAGGGGTCACCTACGAGCAGTACTTC

v_gene: TRBV7-9
j_gene: TRBJ1-6
d_gene: TRBD1
abundance: NA
CDR3aa: CASSFAPGGSPLHF
CDR3nt: TGTGCCAGCAGCTTCGCTCCAGGGGGGTCACCCCTCCACTTT

v_gene: TRBV9
j_gene: TRBJ2-2
d_gene: NA
abundance: NA
CDR3aa: CASSPRVAANTGELFF
CDR3nt: TGTGCCAGCAGCCCCCGGGTAGCAGCGAACACCGGGGAGCTGTTTTTT

v_gene: TRBV4-2
j_gene: TRBJ2-3
d_gene: TRBD2
abundance: NA
CDR3aa: CASSQELAASGRLSTDTQYF
CDR3nt: TGTGCCAGCAGCCAAGAACTCGCGGCTAGCGGGAGGCTCAGCACAGATACGCAGTATTTT

v_gene: TRBV11-2
j_gene: TRBJ2-7
d_gene: NA
abundance: NA
CDR3aa: CASSFNGGVHEQYF
CDR3nt: TGTGCCAGCAGCTTCAACGGCGGGGTCCACGAGCAGTACTTC

v_gene: TRBV12-3/TRBV12-4
j_gene: TRBJ2-2
d_gene: NA
abundance: once
CDR3aa: CVSSRDTGELFF
CDR3nt: TGTGTCAGCAGCCGAGACACCGGGGAGCTGTTTTTT

v_gene: TRBV5-4
j_gene: TRBJ2-5
d_gene: NA
abundance: NA
CDR3aa: CASSLVAGPQETQYF
CDR3nt: TGTGCCAGCAGCTTGGTCGCAGGGCCCCAAGAGACCCAGTACTTC

v_gene: TRBV5-1
j_gene: TRBJ1-1
d_gene: NA
abundance: NA
CDR3aa: CASSLVGGKNTEAFF
CDR3nt: TGCGCCAGCAGCTTGGTAGGAGGGAAGAACACTGAAGCTTTCTTT

v_gene: TRBV18
j_gene: TRBJ1-5
d_gene: TRBD1
abundance: NA
CDR3aa: CASSPPGKDRTQPQHF
CDR3nt: TGTGCCAGCTCACCACCAGGAAAGGACAGGACACAGCCCCAGCATTTT

v_gene: TRBV7-2
j_gene: TRBJ2-5
d_gene: NA
abundance: few
CDR3aa: CASSLAGGPETQYF
CDR3nt: TGTGCCAGCAGCTTAGCGGGGGGGCCGGAGACCCAGTACTTC

v_gene: TRBV5-4
j_gene: TRBJ2-7
d_gene: TRBD2
abundance: NA
CDR3aa: CASSLGTSGRGEQYF
CDR3nt: TGTGCCAGCAGCTTGGGGACTAGCGGGAGAGGCGAGCAGTACTTC

v_gene: TRBV6-5
j_gene: TRBJ1-1
d_gene: TRBD1
abundance: few
CDR3aa: CASRAYRGALTEAFF
CDR3nt: TGTGCCAGCAGAGCCTACAGGGGAGCACTCACTGAAGCTTTCTTT

v_gene: TRBV6-5
j_gene: TRBJ1-2
d_gene: NA
abundance: NA
CDR3aa: CASRGLQANYGYTF
CDR3nt: TGTGCCAGCCGGGGACTACAAGCTAACTATGGCTACACCTTC

v_gene: TRBV7-3
j_gene: TRBJ2-3
d_gene: TRBD2
abundance: NA
CDR3aa: CASSSRGGRADTQYF
CDR3nt: TGTGCCAGCAGCTCCCGTGGGGGGAGGGCAGATACGCAGTATTTT

v_gene: TRBV9
j_gene: TRBJ2-1
d_gene: NA
abundance: NA
CDR3aa: CASSPDEVNEQFF
CDR3nt: TGTGCCAGCAGCCCTGACGAGGTCAATGAGCAGTTCTTC

v_gene: TRBV5-1
j_gene: TRBJ2-7
d_gene: TRBD2
abundance: NA
CDR3aa: CASSLRSGGTYEQYF
CDR3nt: TGCGCCAGCAGCTTGAGAAGCGGGGGCACGTACGAGCAGTACTTC

v_gene: TRBV24-1
j_gene: TRBJ2-6
d_gene: NA
abundance: once
CDR3aa: CATSDEGLGVLTF
CDR3nt: TGTGCCACCAGTGACGAGGGATTAGGCGTCCTGACTTTC